The 24 T cell receptor beta chains below come from one sample, sequenced in a study of spatial heterogeneity in lung cancer. The sample's time point: sample taken at primary tumor resection. The authors sequenced whole RNA from tumor, nontumor lung or frozen PBMC without sorting. One entry per CDR3 protein, called by TCRdb with MiXCR from the 5' RACE reads. The table records approximately 44,000 distinct CDR3 sequences, roughly 15% of them present only once. The sequencing here drew on PBMCs, taken at surgery. Every receptor here comes from a male donor with early-stage non-small cell lung cancer.

This clonotype was counted a few times. The chain combines TRBV20-1 with TRBJ2-3; perhaps TRBD1 as D (5 bases). Germline lookup yields CDR1 DFQATT and CDR2 SNEGSKA (reference sequence). The CDR3 sequence is 16 residues long. Trimming took off 0 bases at V and 4 bases at J, with 17 bases between the two ends. The CDR3 reads CSAREPTAPAPDTQYF. The CDR3 bases are TGCAGTGCTAGAGAGCCGACAGCCCCCGCACCAGATACGCAGTATTTT.

This chain connects TRBV14 to TRBJ2-1, with 9 positions matching TRBD2. This CDR3 is built from 15 residues. CDR1 and CDR2 from the germline V gene are SGHDN and FVKESK. Losses at the gene ends were 1 base for V and 8 bases for J; bases not matched to a gene: 6. CDR3 loop: CASSQGGRAVDEQFF. The CDR3 nucleotides are TGTGCCAGCAGCCAAGGCGGGAGGGCCGTCGATGAGCAGTTCTTC. Variable domain in full (rest from reference TRBV14 and TRBJ2-1): EAGVTQFPSHSVIEKGQTVTLRCDPISGHDNLYWYRRVMGKEIKFLLHFVKESKQDESGMPNNRFLAERTGGTYSTLKVQPAELEDSGVYFCASSQGGRAVDEQFFGPGTRLTVL.

This clonotype came up a few times. Written as DNA, the CDR3 is TGCGCCAGCAGCCGCAGGGGAGAAATCCGAGACATTCAGTACTTC. This translates into CASSRRGEIRDIQYF. This rearrangement joins TRBV4-1 to TRBJ2-4, with a tentative D call TRBD1 (6 bases). The germline CDR1 and CDR2 sequences are MGHRA and YSYEKL. Between the trimmed V and J ends, which lost 4 bases and 8 bases, there was a span of 18 bases. CDR3 length equals 15 residues.

CDR3 in amino acids: CASGLGTEAFF. CDR3 nucleotide sequence: TGTGCCAGCGGGCTTGGCACTGAAGCTTTCTTT. The chain recombines TRBV27 with TRBJ1-1; D remains unclear. The CDR3 is 11 amino acids. The germline V gene encodes CDR1 MNHEY and CDR2 SMNVEV (reference sequence). The germline V and J ends were trimmed by 8 bases and 4 bases, with 8 bases remaining between them.

Of note for this clonotype: Lacking the conserved final phenylalanine or tryptophan, this CDR3 likely reflects a read error. The genes are TRBV27 and TRBJ2-3; TRBD2 aligns across 9 bases. Germline values: CDR1 MNHEY, CDR2 SMNVEV (reference sequence). The CDR3 length is 15 residues. Losses at the gene ends were 8 bases for V and 4 bases for J; bases not matched to a gene: 10. DNA for the CDR3: TGTGCCAGCGGAGTAGCGGGAGATTATGCAGATACGCAGTATTCT. Protein: CASGVAGDYADTQYS.

The CDR3 sequence is CASSPTGSPSTDTQYF. The DNA of the CDR3 is TGTGCCAGCAGTCCAACAGGGTCCCCTAGCACAGATACGCAGTATTTT. This chain connects TRBV9 to TRBJ2-3, with D perhaps TRBD1 (6 bases). CDR1 is SGDLS and CDR2 is YYNGEE in the germline V gene. CDR3 length equals 16 residues. The V end lost 5 bases, the J end lost 0 bases, and 16 bases lay between the germline ends.

This clonotype was seen only a few times. V gene TRBV20-1 combines with J gene TRBJ2-3; no firm D call. Germline V gene sequence: CDR1 DFQATT, CDR2 SNEGSKA (reference sequence). This CDR3 region has 14 residues. With 3 bases removed from V and 4 bases from J, the gap between germline ends came to 14 bases. The CDR3 DNA reads as TGCAGTGCTAGTAGATCAATTGGGGCAGATACGCAGTATTTT. Its translation: CSASRSIGADTQYF.

The sample holds many counts of this clonotype. The J gene is TRBJ2-4, the V gene TRBV29-1; no definite D call. Trimming left V 5 bases short and J 7 bases short, with 9 bases between. The germline V gene encodes CDR1 SQVTM and CDR2 ANQGSEA. The length of the CDR3 is 11 residues. CDR3 nucleotide sequence: TGCAGCGTTCGGACCACCAACATTCAGTACTTC. Translated, it gives CSVRTTNIQYF.

The chain is built from TRBV24-1 and TRBJ1-2; no clear D gene. This CDR3 contains 14 residues. Trimming removed 4 bases from V and 1 base from J, with 9 bases in between. Germline-derived CDR1 and CDR2 are KGHDR and SFDVKD. The CDR3 loop is CATSEGRLNYGYTF. As DNA, the CDR3 is TGTGCCACCAGTGAGGGTAGACTTAACTATGGCTACACCTTC.

The chain links TRBV6-6 to TRBJ2-5, with D possibly called TRBD1 or TRBD2 (6 bases each). This CDR3 is built from 18 residues. The germline CDR1 and CDR2 sequences are MNHNY and SVGAGI (reference sequence). The V gene lost 0 bases and the J gene lost 3 bases, with 20 bases spanning the gap. In DNA form, the CDR3 reads TGTGCCAGCAGTTACTCGAGTCGTGGGGGGCGAAAGAAAGAGACCCAGTACTTC. Translating it yields CASSYSSRGGRKKETQYF.

This clonotype appeared many times. The chain joins TRBV6-2 or TRBV6-3 to TRBJ2-7; D not resolved. Trimming shortened V by 1 base and J by 3 bases, and 1 base separated the two germline ends. The CDR3 length is 11 residues. Per the germline V gene, CDR1 is MNHEY and CDR2 is SVGEGT. The CDR3 bases are TGTGCCAGCAGTTACTACTACGAGCAGTACTTC. Its protein is CASSYYYEQYF.

This clonotype showed up many times. The rearrangement links TRBV5-1 to TRBJ1-6; weak D call: TRBD1 (5 bases). The germline V gene has CDR1 SGHRS and CDR2 YFSETQ. V lost 0 bases, J lost 7 bases, and 11 bases lay in between. The CDR3 is 15 residues long. CDR3 bases: TGCGCCAGCAGCTTGGTAGGGGTGTTGAATTCACCCCTCCACTTT. It is translated as CASSLVGVLNSPLHF.

The chain is built from TRBV6-6 and TRBJ1-4; 9 bases line up with TRBD1. V shed 2 bases and J 8 bases; nucleotides not matched to a gene: 6. The V gene's germline CDR1 is MNHNY and CDR2 SVGAGI (reference sequence). The CDR3 has 15 residues. CDR3 sequence: CASSYLGQGREKLFF. In DNA form, the CDR3 reads TGTGCCAGCAGTTACCTGGGACAGGGAAGGGAAAAACTGTTTTTT.

The rearrangement joins TRBV4-1 to TRBJ2-3; D remains ambiguous. The germline V gene has CDR1 MGHRA and CDR2 YSYEKL. The CDR3 is 17 residues long. V lost 0 bases to trimming and J lost 4 bases, with 17 bases between them. The CDR3 is CASSQDGSSMASDTQYF. For the CDR3, the DNA is TGCGCCAGCAGCCAAGACGGTTCGTCGATGGCCTCAGATACGCAGTATTTT.

The chain has TRBV5-3 and TRBJ2-1, with 12 bases fitting TRBD2. TRBV5-3 is an open reading frame whose function is uncertain. The CDR3 contains 14 residues. The V and J ends lost 3 bases and 8 bases, in that order; junction bases with no gene match: 3. The CDR3 loop reads CARSSTSGSDEQFF. CDR3 coding DNA: TGTGCCAGAAGCTCGACTAGCGGGAGCGATGAGCAGTTCTTC.

This clonotype was counted many times. This chain uses TRBV19 with TRBJ2-1, with a weak D call TRBD2 (6 bases). Germline V gene sequence: CDR1 LNHDA, CDR2 SQIVND (reference sequence). V was pared by 4 bases and J by 2 bases, with 12 bases between. This CDR3 contains 15 residues. The CDR3 nucleotides read TGTGCCAGTAGTACGTCCGGGGGAGCCTACAATGAGCAGTTCTTC. Translated, it gives CASSTSGGAYNEQFF.

The V and J genes are TRBV15 and TRBJ2-3, with D perhaps matching TRBD1 or TRBD2 (5 bases each). Trimming removed 2 bases at V and 0 bases at J, with 12 bases between. The CDR3 length is 16 residues. From germline, CDR1 is LNHNV and CDR2 YYDKDF (reference sequence). The CDR3 sequence is CATSRPGTASTDTQYF. CDR3 nucleotides: TGTGCCACCAGCAGACCCGGGACGGCGAGCACAGATACGCAGTATTTT.

This clonotype was counted only a few times. This chain uses TRBV6-5 with TRBJ1-2; TRBD1 aligns across 10 bases. The CDR3 totals 14 residues. V trimming: 5 bases; J trimming: 3 bases; junction bases outside the gene matches: 3. Germline CDR1 and CDR2: MNHEY and SVGAGI. The CDR3 DNA sequence: TGTGCCAGCAGTCGGGACAGGGGTGACTATGGCTACACCTTC. Residues: CASSRDRGDYGYTF.

The chain is built from TRBV12-3 or TRBV12-4 and TRBJ1-5; D not certain. This CDR3 spans 13 amino acids. With 5 bases removed from V and 5 bases from J, the gap between germline ends came to 10 bases. The CDR3 DNA reads TGTGCCAGCAGTGAGGACCCCTATCAGCCCCAGCATTTT. Translated, it gives CASSEDPYQPQHF.

In its sample, this clonotype was seen many times. The chain joins TRBV28 to TRBJ1-2; TRBD1 matches at 7 bases. V was clipped by 4 bases and J by 5 bases; unmatched bases: 13. The CDR3 sequence is 16 residues long. CDR1 is MDHEN, CDR2 SYDVKM, per germline. DNA for the CDR3: TGTGCCAGCAGTTCGGACAGGCGGGGGGCACGGTATGGCTACACCTTC. It codes for CASSSDRRGARYGYTF.

This chain links TRBV5-1 with TRBJ2-5; D is unclear. Deletions cut 0 bases from V and 1 base from J, with 4 bases between. The CDR3 is 13 amino acids. Germline-derived CDR1 and CDR2 are SGHRS and YFSETQ. This chain's CDR3 is CASSLVFQETQYF. CDR3 sequence (DNA): TGCGCCAGCAGCTTGGTTTTCCAAGAGACCCAGTACTTC.

The table lists this clonotype with a few counts. The CDR3 spells CSARDQGRSYEQYF. CDR3 sequence (DNA): TGCAGTGCTAGAGATCAGGGACGGTCCTACGAGCAGTACTTC. The V and J genes are TRBV20-1 and TRBJ2-7; D might be TRBD1 or TRBD2, each matching 5 bases. CDR3 size: 14 residues. Trimming pared 0 bases from V and 1 base from J, leaving 10 bases between. The germline V gene encodes CDR1 DFQATT and CDR2 SNEGSKA (reference sequence).

In this sample, this clonotype turned up many times. The gene calls are TRBV11-2 and TRBJ2-2; TRBD1 or TRBD2 may be the D gene (5 bases each). Germline V gene sequence: CDR1 SGHAT, CDR2 FQNNGV. V dropped 7 bases and J dropped 5 bases, with 20 bases sitting between them. CDR3 length equals 16 residues. CDR3 in amino acids: CASTGTGTPSTGELFF. Here the CDR3 DNA reads TGTGCCAGCACCGGAACCGGGACCCCGAGTACCGGGGAGCTGTTTTTT.

This clonotype was detected a few times. The V gene is TRBV20-1, the J gene TRBJ1-4; no reliable D call. In germline, CDR1 is DFQATT, CDR2 SNEGSKA (reference sequence). The V gene lost 4 bases and the J gene lost 3 bases, with 9 bases spanning the gap. This CDR3 region has 13 residues. The DNA for the CDR3 is TGCAGTGCTAATCAGCCGGCTAATGAAAAACTGTTTTTT. Its protein product is CSANQPANEKLFF.